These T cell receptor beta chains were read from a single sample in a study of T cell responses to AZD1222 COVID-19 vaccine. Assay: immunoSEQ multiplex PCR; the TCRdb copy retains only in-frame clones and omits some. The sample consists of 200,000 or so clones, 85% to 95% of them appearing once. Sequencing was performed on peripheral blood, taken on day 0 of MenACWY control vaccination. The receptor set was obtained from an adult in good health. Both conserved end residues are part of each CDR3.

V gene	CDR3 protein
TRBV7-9	CASSLFKGEGTEAFF
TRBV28	CASSLDRVQPQHF
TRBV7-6	CASSSSQGWNTEAFF
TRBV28	CASSSGQGTDTQYF
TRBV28	CASSRDVGDRVYGYTF
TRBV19	CASSIGRGGNTDTQYF
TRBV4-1	CASSQAQGASTDTQYF
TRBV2	CARGQGNIQYF
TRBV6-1	CASSEAPGAYGYTF
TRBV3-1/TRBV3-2	CATFSGVGNEQFF
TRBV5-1	CASSAGGMNTEAFF
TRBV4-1	CASSQDDRQPQHF
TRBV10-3	CAIKTGTSPNEQFF
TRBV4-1	CASSQEPGPNTDTQYF
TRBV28	CASTRGTGGGYTF
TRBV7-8	CASSPQRAQPQHF
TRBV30	CAWSSDRVNTEAFF
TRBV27	CASRLSGTGVFNQPQHF
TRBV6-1	CASSEAGSLGALHF
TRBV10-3	CAISEPNRVANEQFF
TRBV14	CASSQDGNRENEKLFF
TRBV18	CASSQRGTEPQHF
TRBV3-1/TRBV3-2	CASSRAGEYTGELFF
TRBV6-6	CASSYPDSHSNQPQHF
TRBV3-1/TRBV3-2	CASSQVASGGYEQYF
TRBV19	CASSIWGLNTEAFF
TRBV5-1	CASSADFPNTEAFF
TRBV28	CASSLTRSEQYF
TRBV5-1	CASSPQGYEQYF
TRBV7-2	CASSSGLAGQETQYF
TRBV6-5	CASSSGTVNYGYTF
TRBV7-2	CASSLERQSYEQYF
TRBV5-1	CASSPDRGQEKLFF
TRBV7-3	CASSFKGATYNEQFF
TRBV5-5	CASSLAGHNEQFF
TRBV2	CASRPRQGGPGELFF
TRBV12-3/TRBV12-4	CASSFGQKATQYF
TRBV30	CAWSKGGGGETQYF
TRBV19	CASSPEAAGELFF
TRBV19	CASTQRNTEAFF
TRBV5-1	CASSSGGQAVNYGYTF
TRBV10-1	CASSESAQVYNSPLHF
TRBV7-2	CASSLGSTGATGDQYF
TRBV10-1	CASRDRDSTTDDYGYTF
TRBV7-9	CASKGGTTGNTIYF
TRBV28	CASSFQSSGNTIYF
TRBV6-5	CASRTTTGANVLTF
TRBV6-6	CASITAGNTIYF